This TCR beta chain is from a study of T cell responses to AZD1222 COVID-19 vaccine. The CDR3 is 19 amino acids. With V trimmed by 1 base and J by 0 bases, 12 bases remained unmatched. In germline, CDR1 is SGHTA, CDR2 FQGNSA. Only in-frame clones appear in the TCRdb table, and some are missing; sequencing was by immunoSEQ multiplex PCR. The repertoire has 150,000 to 200,000 clones, more than 70% of them found once; the top ten carry roughly 27%. This receptor was identified in an adult who received the AZD1222 COVID-19 vaccine. The chain joins TRBV7-2 to TRBJ2-7, with 10 bases aligning to TRBD2. The sample in question was peripheral blood, obtained 28 days after the second AZD1222 dose. The CDR3 sequence is CASSLGGLAGESRSYEQYF. CDR3 in DNA: TGTGCCAGCAGCTTAGGAGGCCTAGCGGGAGAGTCGCGCTCCTACGAGCAGTACTTC.